These 5 T cell receptor beta chains were all obtained from the same sample, sequenced in a study of blood T cells in healthy people across ages. Alongside a J-beta primer mix, a sample-barcoded 5' primer served in a second PCR lasting about 7 to 12 cycles. TCRdb fed the 5' RACE reads into MiXCR, producing one record per CDR3 protein. The sample shows fewer than 700,000 distinct CDR3 sequences, 40% to 45% of them seen only once. Source material: blood. The receptors were sampled from a man older than 75 in good health.

This clonotype was detected a few times. The chain joins TRBV20-1 to TRBJ2-5; TRBD2 matches at 13 bases. The CDR3 runs to 15 residues. The V and J ends lost 4 bases and 4 bases, in that order; junction bases with no gene match: 6. Germline-derived CDR1 and CDR2 are DFQATT and SNEGSKA (reference sequence). CDR3 in amino acids: CSATRTSGGVETQYF. CDR3 nucleotide sequence: TGCAGTGCTACTCGGACTAGCGGGGGTGTAGAGACCCAGTACTTC.

The rearrangement joins TRBV28 to TRBJ2-5; D not resolved. The CDR3 totals 16 residues. The germline V gene has CDR1 MDHEN and CDR2 SYDVKM. The V and J ends lost 1 base and 11 bases respectively, with 23 bases between them. CDR3 sequence: CASSLSAPGRNPEQYF. In DNA form, the CDR3 reads TGTGCCAGCAGTTTATCGGCCCCCGGACGCAACCCTGAGCAGTACTTC.

This clonotype was seen only a few times. The V call is TRBV7-2, the J call TRBJ1-2, with D possibly TRBD1 on 5 matching bases. With 3 bases removed from V and 6 bases from J, the gap between germline ends came to 14 bases. There are 14 residues in the CDR3. Germline CDR1 reads SGHTA; CDR2 reads FQGNSA. This chain's CDR3 is CASSFRPGTDGYTF. CDR3 bases: TGTGCCAGCAGCTTCCGACCGGGGACGGATGGCTACACCTTC.

The chain is built from TRBV12-3 or TRBV12-4 and TRBJ2-6, with D unclear. CDR3 length equals 15 residues. Trimming shortened V by 3 bases and J by 2 bases, and 8 bases separated the two germline ends. CDR3 DNA sequence: TGTGCCAGCAGTTTTAGAGGTGCTGGGGCCAACGTCCTGACTTTC. Translation: CASSFRGAGANVLTF.

This clonotype was seen at least ten times. The rearrangement links TRBV12-5 to TRBJ2-5; TRBD2 agrees at 10 bases. CDR1 is LGHNT and CDR2 is FRNRAP in the germline V gene. V lost 9 bases to trimming and J lost 5 bases; unmatched junction nucleotides: 9. The CDR3 loop spans 14 amino acids. The CDR3 bases are TGTGCTAGCCTCCAAGCGGGGGGGAGCGAGACCCAGTACTTC. Protein product: CASLQAGGSETQYF.